This paragraph reports one TCR beta chain. Its antigen remains unknown. V was cut by 3 bases and J by 8 bases, with 11 bases left in between. Germline V lookup: CDR1 DFQATT, CDR2 SNEGSKA (reference sequence). This CDR3 contains 12 residues. UMIs and sample barcodes were carried by the TCR alpha and TCR beta cDNA libraries that 5'RACE produced using constant-segment primers. TCRdb recomputed calls from the 5' RACE reads with MiXCR, one row per CDR3 protein. The sample includes about 110,000 distinct CDR3 sequences, about 18% of them seen just once. These data originate in a study of T-cell memory formation after mild COVID-19. At the level of the study: There were largely donor-specific TCR clusters. Regarding the study as a whole: Chiefly within CM and EM were the contracting CD4+ clones; CD8+ ones were within EMRA.

The chain recombines TRBV20-1 with TRBJ2-1; D is uncertain. The specimen was PBMCs or a T cell subset sorted from them (not recorded which). The clonotype comes from a man aged 18 to 29 who had mild COVID-19 (a few samples of this study predate the infection). Cell type and time point are not known. This CDR3 is CSARVSRDEQFF. The CDR3 DNA follows: TGCAGTGCTAGGGTATCTAGAGATGAGCAGTTCTTC.